The T cell receptor (beta chain) under discussion was sequenced for a study of TIL therapy for anti-PD-1-resistant metastatic lung cancer. Looking at the study overall: Tumors were harvested before any PD-1/PD-L1 blockade. Tumors had a median PD-L1 proportion score of approximately 6.4%. Broader study findings: Patients were highly selected, enriched for treatment-naive, never-smoker and oncogene-addicted cases.

There are 12 residues in the CDR3. The germline V gene encodes CDR1 MNHEY and CDR2 SVGAGI. Trimming left V 7 bases short and J 7 bases short, with 8 bases between. The immunoSEQ assay was v3. TCRdb keeps only in-frame clones here, not all; method: immunoSEQ multiplex PCR. Of about 50,000 clones listed, around 85% were seen once; the top ten hold approximately 5%. Turning to this clone: Its target is unknown.

As to time point: pre-treatment sample, taken before nivolumab and TIL therapy. The chain carries TRBV6-5 and TRBJ1-6, with D maybe TRBD1 (5 bases). The receptor's source is a person aged 25-79 years with non-small cell lung cancer. The input for sequencing was blood, taken at baseline. The CDR3 DNA reads as TGTGCCAGCAATAGACAGAATTCACCCCTCCACTTT. The encoded protein is CASNRQNSPLHF.